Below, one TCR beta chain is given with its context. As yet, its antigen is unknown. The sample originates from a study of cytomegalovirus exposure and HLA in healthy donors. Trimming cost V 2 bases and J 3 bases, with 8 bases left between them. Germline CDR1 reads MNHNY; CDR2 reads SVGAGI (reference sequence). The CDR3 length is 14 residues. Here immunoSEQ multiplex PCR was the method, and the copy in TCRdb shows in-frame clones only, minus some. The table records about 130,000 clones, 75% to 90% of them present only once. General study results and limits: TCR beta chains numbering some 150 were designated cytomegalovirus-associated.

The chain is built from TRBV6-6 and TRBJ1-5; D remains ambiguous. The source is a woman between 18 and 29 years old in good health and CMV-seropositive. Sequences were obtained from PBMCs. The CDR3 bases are TGTGCCAGCAGTTACGCAGGTATCAATCAGCCCCAGCATTTT. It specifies CASSYAGINQPQHF.